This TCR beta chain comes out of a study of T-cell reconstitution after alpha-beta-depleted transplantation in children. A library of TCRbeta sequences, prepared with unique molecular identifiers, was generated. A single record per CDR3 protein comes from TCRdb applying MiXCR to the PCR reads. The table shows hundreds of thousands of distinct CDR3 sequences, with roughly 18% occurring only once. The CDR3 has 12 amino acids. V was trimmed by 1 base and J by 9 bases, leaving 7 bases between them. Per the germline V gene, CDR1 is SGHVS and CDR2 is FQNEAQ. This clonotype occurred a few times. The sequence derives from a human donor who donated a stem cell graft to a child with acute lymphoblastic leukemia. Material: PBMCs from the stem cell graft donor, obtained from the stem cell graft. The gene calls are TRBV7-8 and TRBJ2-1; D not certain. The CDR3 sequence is CASSLDFGEQFF. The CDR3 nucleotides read TGTGCCAGCAGCTTAGATTTCGGTGAGCAGTTCTTC. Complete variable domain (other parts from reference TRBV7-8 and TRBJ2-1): GAGVSQSPRYKVAKRGQDVALRCDPISGHVSLFWYQQALGQGPEFLTYFQNEAQLDKSGLPSDRFFAERPEGSVSTLKIQRTQQEDSAVYLCASSLDFGEQFFGPGTRLTVL.